The rows below give T cell receptor beta chains drawn from one sample of a study of T cell responses to AZD1222 COVID-19 vaccine. Generated by immunoSEQ multiplex PCR, the TCRdb table keeps only in-frame clones and is missing some. The sample has some 100,000 clones, approximately 87% seen once. The sample here was peripheral blood, taken on day 0 of AZD1222 vaccination. The receptors derive from an adult in good health. Each CDR3 is given with its conserved first and last residue. A D gene is named only where the DNA matches it firmly. Expanded clones get a size class; other rows say once, few or many, or leave the size out.

TRBV5-1	TRBD1	.	TRBJ2-3	TGCGCCAGCAGCTTGGACAGGGGGACAGATACGCAGTATTTT	CASSLDRGTDTQYF
TRBV29-1	.	.	TRBJ1-2	TGCAGCGTTGAGGGTCAGGGGTCCTATGGCTACACCTTC	CSVEGQGSYGYTF
TRBV7-9	.	.	TRBJ2-1	TGTGCCAGCAGCTTACACGGGGGGCTCTTGAATGAGCAGTTCTTC	CASSLHGGLLNEQFF
TRBV28	.	few	TRBJ1-6	TGTGCCAGCAGCAAACGTTTCAGGGTTTTTAATTCACCCCTCCACTTT	CASSKRFRVFNSPLHF
TRBV9	TRBD1	.	TRBJ2-7	TGTGCCAGCAGCGTGGGGACAGGGCTAGGGGAGCAGTACTTC	CASSVGTGLGEQYF
TRBV3-1/TRBV3-2	.	few	TRBJ1-6	TGTGCCAGCAGCCAAGAGTTCGGTAATTCACCCCTCCACTTT	CASSQEFGNSPLHF
TRBV27	.	.	TRBJ2-6	TGTGCCAGCAGCGCCCTTTACGCCTCTGGGGCCAACGTCCTGACTTTC	CASSALYASGANVLTF
TRBV6-4	.	.	TRBJ1-1	TGTGCCAGCAAGAAGGAAACGAACACTGAAGCTTTCTTT	CASKKETNTEAFF
TRBV15	.	.	TRBJ1-1	TGTGCCACCAGCAGAGACCCTGGAGTGAACACTGAAGCTTTCTTT	CATSRDPGVNTEAFF
TRBV28	.	.	TRBJ2-2	TGTGCCAGCACTTGGGTCAGTCCAACCGGGGAGCTGTTTTTT	CASTWVSPTGELFF
TRBV2	.	.	TRBJ1-2	TGTGCCAGCGAAGGTTTACAAGGCCCTAACTATGGCTACACCTTC	CASEGLQGPNYGYTF
TRBV2	.	few	TRBJ1-2	TGTGCCAGCAGCGACGAAGGTCCTCCTAACTATGGCTACACCTTC	CASSDEGPPNYGYTF
TRBV4-3	.	.	TRBJ1-5	TGCGCCAGCAGCCAAGATAGGGATCGGCCCCAGCATTTT	CASSQDRDRPQHF
TRBV15	TRBD1	.	TRBJ1-2	TGTGCCACCAGCAGACTACAGGGGGCTGGCTACACCTTC	CATSRLQGAGYTF
TRBV5-4	.	.	TRBJ1-2	TGTGCCAGCAGCTTCTCGACAGGCGCCTTGGGCTACACCTTC	CASSFSTGALGYTF
TRBV15	.	.	TRBJ1-3	TGTGCCACCAGCAGAGGTGGTACGGCTGGAAACACCATATATTTT	CATSRGGTAGNTIYF
TRBV29-1	TRBD2	.	TRBJ2-3	TGCAGCGTCCCTGAGCGAGGAGGACTAGCGGCAGATACGCAGTATTTT	CSVPERGGLAADTQYF
TRBV20-1	.	.	TRBJ1-2	TGCAGTGCCGGTAGCAGCTATGGCTACACCTTC	CSAGSSYGYTF
TRBV18	.	.	TRBJ1-2	TGTGCCAGCTCCCCTGGGGCGGAACGGGGCTACACCTTC	CASSPGAERGYTF
TRBV11-2	.	.	TRBJ2-1	TGTGCCAGCAGCTTAGGAGGTGGGTACAATGAGCAGTTCTTC	CASSLGGGYNEQFF
TRBV7-3	.	.	TRBJ2-2	TGTGCCAGCAGCCCCCGGGGGAAGGCGAACACCGGGGAGCTGTTTTTT	CASSPRGKANTGELFF
TRBV6-5	.	.	TRBJ1-5	TGTGCCAGCAGCCCCCAGGGGAATCAGCCCCAGCATTTT	CASSPQGNQPQHF
TRBV3-1/TRBV3-2	.	.	TRBJ1-2	TGTGCCAGCAGCCCCTCCGCAGGTCTGGGGGGCTACACCTTC	CASSPSAGLGGYTF
TRBV5-1	TRBD2	.	TRBJ2-3	TGCGCCAGCAGCTTGGGGGCGGGGGTAACAGATACGCAGTATTTT	CASSLGAGVTDTQYF